One sample yielded the 21 T cell receptor beta chains listed below, sequenced in a study of early T cells in non-severe SARS-CoV-2 infection. TCRdb reprocessed the 5' RACE reads via MiXCR and lists one record per CDR3 protein. The sample contains 35,000 to 50,000 distinct CDR3 sequences, approximately 22% of which appear only once. The sample consisted of whole blood, taken at baseline. The receptors shown here come from an adult who was a healthcare worker with PCR-confirmed SARS-CoV-2 infection or an uninfected control (not recorded which).

This clonotype turned up a few times. The chain carries TRBV10-3 and TRBJ2-1; 10 bases fit TRBD1. The CDR3 is 13 residues long. The trim removed 7 bases at V and 8 bases at J, leaving 5 bases unmatched. CDR1 and CDR2 from the germline V gene are ENHRY and SYGVKD. CDR3 sequence: CAIMRDRGDEQFF. The CDR3, as DNA: TGTGCCATCATGAGGGACAGGGGAGATGAGCAGTTCTTC.

This chain connects TRBV10-3 to TRBJ2-7; 7 nucleotides line up with TRBD1. J was trimmed by 2 bases and V by 3 bases; bases with no gene match: 7. Germline CDR1 is ENHRY and CDR2 is SYGVKD. The CDR3 is 15 residues long. CDR3 protein: CAISDPPGQTYEQYF. In nucleotides, the CDR3 is TGTGCCATCAGTGATCCGCCGGGACAGACCTACGAGCAGTACTTC.

This clonotype was detected a few times. The genes are TRBV7-9 and TRBJ1-2, with TRBD1 matching 8 bases. V was pared by 5 bases and J by 8 bases, with 19 bases of the junction left unmatched. CDR3 length equals 17 residues. The germline gives CDR1 SEHNR, CDR2 FQNEAQ (reference sequence). In nucleotides, the CDR3 is TGTGCCAGCAGCCCAACGGTACTGGGACAGGACCTGGAGGGCTACACCTTC. Amino acids: CASSPTVLGQDLEGYTF.

This clonotype was recorded a few times. The chain has TRBV6-6 and TRBJ2-5, with TRBD2 identical over 9 bases. Unmatched junction bases numbered 3, after V lost 6 bases and J lost 1 base. CDR3 size: 14 residues. Germline values: CDR1 MNHNY, CDR2 SVGAGI (reference sequence). The CDR3 here is CASRQLAGQETQYF. The CDR3 nucleotides read TGTGCCAGCAGGCAACTAGCGGGCCAAGAGACCCAGTACTTC.

This clonotype was seen only a few times. The chain links TRBV20-1 to TRBJ1-3; possibly TRBD1 for D (5 bases). The germline CDR1 and CDR2 sequences are DFQATT and SNEGSKA (reference sequence). The V gene lost 0 bases and the J gene lost 4 bases, with 10 bases spanning the gap. The CDR3 totals 14 residues. This CDR3 is CSARDGGSGNTIYF. CDR3 DNA: TGCAGTGCTAGAGATGGGGGGTCAGGAAACACCATATATTTT.

This clonotype was detected ten times or more. The chain has TRBV11-2 and TRBJ2-3, with D tentatively TRBD2 (5 bases). Germline lookup yields CDR1 SGHAT and CDR2 FQNNGV. V was pared by 1 base and J by 13 bases, with 9 bases between. The CDR3 has 11 residues. The CDR3 region has the DNA TGTGCCAGCAGCTTAGGGACTCACAAGTATTTT. Translation gives CASSLGTHKYF. Using reference TRBV11-2 and TRBJ2-3 for the parts outside the CDR3, the full variable domain is EAGVAQSPRYKIIEKRQSVAFWCNPISGHATLYWYQQILGQGPKLLIQFQNNGVVDDSQLPKDRFSAERLKGVDSTLKIQPAKLEDSAVYLCASSLGTHKYFGPGTRLTVL.

This sequence joins TRBV24-1 and TRBJ2-2; TRBD1 agrees at 11 bases. The CDR3 spans 16 residues. Looked up from germline, CDR1 is KGHDR and CDR2 is SFDVKD. After removal of 4 bases from V and 4 bases from J, the junction contained 4 bases not matched to a gene. The CDR3 sequence: CATSDSGQGATGELFF. CDR3 nucleotide sequence: TGTGCCACCAGTGACTCCGGACAGGGGGCCACCGGGGAGCTGTTTTTT.

V usage is TRBV5-6 and J usage is TRBJ1-4, with unresolved D. The CDR3 has 16 residues. Trimming cost V 0 bases and J 6 bases, with 15 bases left between them. CDR1 is SGHDT, CDR2 YYEEEE, per germline. The chain's CDR3 is CASSLVGVKGDEKLFF. The CDR3 nucleotides are TGTGCCAGCAGCTTGGTTGGGGTGAAAGGTGATGAAAAACTGTTTTTT.

This clonotype was picked up a small number of times. This rearrangement joins TRBV5-6 to TRBJ2-4; D unresolved. The V gene lost 4 bases and the J gene lost 0 bases, with 8 bases spanning the gap. Germline CDR1 reads SGHDT; CDR2 reads YYEEEE. CDR3 length: 14 amino acids. The CDR3 region is CASSDILAKNIQYF. CDR3 bases: TGTGCCAGCAGCGATATACTAGCCAAAAACATTCAGTACTTC.

J is TRBJ2-2 and V is TRBV6-5, with a possible D match to TRBD2 (5 bases). CDR3 length: 13 residues. V lost 8 bases, J lost 7 bases, and 14 bases lay in between. Germline lookup yields CDR1 MNHEY and CDR2 SVGAGI. CDR3 sequence (DNA): TGTGCCAGCGGTACTTCCGAGGGCGGGGAGCTGTTTTTT. Its protein is CASGTSEGGELFF.

This clonotype has only a few counts. The chain links TRBV7-2 to TRBJ2-5; no definite D call. The V end was cut by 5 bases, the J end by 0 bases, with 10 bases between. The CDR3 totals 14 residues. The germline gives CDR1 SGHTA, CDR2 FQGNSA. The CDR3 DNA reads as TGTGCCAGCAGCAGAGATAGGTACCAAGAGACCCAGTACTTC. This gives the protein CASSRDRYQETQYF.

The table lists this clonotype with a few counts. V and J are TRBV19 and TRBJ2-7; TRBD2 is a possible D gene (6 bases). This CDR3 region has 13 residues. Germline V gene lookup returns CDR1 LNHDA and CDR2 SQIVND (reference sequence). V lost 6 bases, J lost 7 bases, and 16 bases lay in between. CDR3 DNA sequence: TGTGCCAGTAGATCGCGGGGACTCCTAGAGCAGTACTTC. Amino acid sequence: CASRSRGLLEQYF.

This clonotype was seen just once. The V gene is TRBV19, the J gene TRBJ2-7; 8 bases align to TRBD1. J was trimmed by 7 bases and V by 4 bases; bases with no gene match: 6. The CDR3 loop spans 13 amino acids. The germline V gene encodes CDR1 LNHDA and CDR2 SQIVND (reference sequence). The CDR3 nucleotides are TGTGCCAGTAGTACACAGGGGGGAGTGGAGCAGTACTTC. This gives the protein CASSTQGGVEQYF.

The chain couples TRBV10-1 to TRBJ2-2; 8 positions match TRBD1. Per germline, CDR1 WNHNN and CDR2 SYGVQD (reference sequence). Unmatched junction bases numbered 4, after V lost 4 bases and J lost 6 bases. The CDR3 covers 14 residues. The DNA of the CDR3 is TGCGCCAGCAGTGGCCAGACAGGGGCCGGGGAGCTGTTTTTT. Amino acid sequence: CASSGQTGAGELFF.

This clonotype was counted between two and nine times. In nucleotides, the CDR3 is TGTGCCAGCAGCGCCGGAGGCAACTATGAGCAGTTCTTC. As protein: CASSAGGNYEQFF. The rearrangement uses TRBV9 and TRBJ2-1; possible D gene TRBD2, 5 bases. Germline V gene lookup returns CDR1 SGDLS and CDR2 YYNGEE. The V end was cut by 3 bases, the J end by 8 bases, with 12 bases between. This CDR3 is built from 13 residues. Based on the CDR3 plus reference TRBV9 and TRBJ2-1, the full variable domain is DSGVTQTPKHLITATGQRVTLRCSPRSGDLSVYWYQQSLDQGLQFLIQYYNGEERAKGNILERFSAQQFPDLHSELNLSSLELGDSALYFCASSAGGNYEQFFGPGTRLTVL.

The chain joins TRBV11-2 to TRBJ2-7, with unresolved D. Trimming cost V 2 bases and J 3 bases, with 14 bases left between them. This CDR3 contains 15 residues. CDR1 and CDR2 from the germline V gene are SGHAT and FQNNGV. CDR3 in amino acids: CASSLSALFNYEQYF. The CDR3 DNA follows: TGTGCCAGCAGCTTATCGGCACTATTTAACTACGAGCAGTACTTC.

This chain links TRBV29-1 with TRBJ2-5; perhaps TRBD2 as D (9 bases). Deletions cut 2 bases from V and 5 bases from J, with 21 bases between. CDR3 length equals 16 residues. CDR1 is SQVTM, CDR2 ANQGSEA, per germline. The CDR3 is CSVETQGQGLAETQYF. As DNA, the CDR3 is TGCAGCGTTGAAACCCAAGGACAGGGACTAGCCGAGACCCAGTACTTC.

This clonotype has just a few counts. The rearrangement links TRBV7-3 to TRBJ2-2, with 9 bases that match TRBD1. The CDR3 runs to 14 residues. Trimming cost V 5 bases and J 5 bases; bases outside gene matches: 3. Germline lookup yields CDR1 SGHTA and CDR2 FQGTGA. CDR3 region: CASSRDRETGELFF. The CDR3 coding sequence is TGTGCCAGCAGCCGGGACAGGGAGACCGGGGAGCTGTTTTTT.

V is TRBV12-3 or TRBV12-4 and J is TRBJ2-5; unclear D gene. V shed 6 bases and J shed 3 bases, with 11 bases lying between them. The CDR3 sequence is 13 residues long. CDR3 nucleotide sequence: TGTGCCAGCAGCCTGGACCAGAAAGAGACCCAGTACTTC. This translates into CASSLDQKETQYF.

The rearrangement uses TRBV4-1 and TRBJ2-2; 7 bases fit TRBD1. CDR3 size: 15 residues. The trim removed 0 bases at V and 4 bases at J, leaving 2 bases unmatched. Germline V CDR1 and CDR2: MGHRA, YSYEKL. CDR3 region: CASSQDWDSTGELFF. The CDR3 nucleotides are TGCGCCAGCAGCCAAGATTGGGACAGCACCGGGGAGCTGTTTTTT.

This clonotype was observed many times. The V gene is TRBV20-1, the J gene TRBJ1-1; 7 positions agree with TRBD1. The germline gives CDR1 DFQATT, CDR2 SNEGSKA (reference sequence). The length of the CDR3 is 17 residues. The V and J ends lost 6 bases and 0 bases, in that order; junction bases with no gene match: 16. CDR3 coding DNA: TGCAGTGCACCTAGGAGGGGGCAGTCCCCTTTGAACACTGAAGCTTTCTTT. Translating gives CSAPRRGQSPLNTEAFF.